This paragraph covers one T cell receptor (beta chain) sequence. The data were taken from a study of blood T cell repertoires in COVID-19. About the research overall: Some COVID-19 samples were acute and others convalescent; all came from the United States, Italy and Spain. T cells, B-cell-depleted T cells, or PBMCs provided the cDNA or gDNA that served as material.

CDR1 and CDR2 (germline): KGHDR, SFDVKD. V shed 9 bases, J shed 3 bases, and the junction held 16 bases outside the gene matches. This CDR3 comprises 17 residues. In the original analysis: Reference gene primer amplification in the assay estimated nucleated cell counts. The data were produced by immunoSEQ multiplex PCR, yet TCRdb's version contains in-frame clones alone and is incomplete. That table furnishes V, J and clone size, whereas the DNA furnished D and trimming. The table records about 270,000 clones, about 91% of them present only once. What was sequenced was PBMCs or T cells enriched from blood (not recorded which). V gene TRBV24-1 combines with J gene TRBJ2-4, with 7 bases that match TRBD1. This clonotype originated in a middle-aged man who had been exposed to COVID-19. The CDR3: CATRTRTGLSDKNIQYF. The CDR3 bases are TGTGCCACCCGTACTAGGACAGGACTTTCTGACAAAAACATTCAGTACTTC.